These 19 T cell receptor beta chains originate from one sample sequenced in a study of shared clonotypes between healthy human individuals. As defined, naive CD8 cells were CD45RO-negative and positively selected for CCR7, with terminally differentiated effector memory CD45RA+ cells excluded. Clones were read by immunoSEQ multiplex PCR, and TCRdb kept only the in-frame ones, dropping some. The top ten hold 1.1% of the sample, which has 2 million to 2.5 million clones, approximately 95% seen once. The material sequenced was naive CD8+ T cells sorted from blood. These receptors originate from a man in his late teens or twenties in good health.

Comment on this clone: This sample also contains other DNA sequences that code for the same CDR3. The CDR3 protein is CATSRDLGGEQYF. The CDR3 coding sequence is TGTGCCACCAGCAGGGACCTTGGCGGGGAGCAGTACTTC. The chain joins TRBV15 to TRBJ2-7, with D possibly TRBD2 on 5 matching bases. Germline V gene data show CDR1 as LNHNV and CDR2 as YYDKDF (reference sequence). The CDR3 covers 13 residues. V shed 3 bases and J shed 7 bases, with 13 bases lying between them.

The rearrangement links TRBV19 to TRBJ2-5, with D possibly matching TRBD2 (6 bases). V was cut by 3 bases and J by 0 bases, with 11 bases left in between. Germline values: CDR1 LNHDA, CDR2 SQIVND (reference sequence). The CDR3 spans 15 residues. The CDR3 here is CASSMPSAYQETQYF. DNA for the CDR3: TGTGCCAGTAGTATGCCTAGCGCTTACCAAGAGACCCAGTACTTC. The full variable domain, rest sourced from reference TRBV19 and TRBJ2-5, is DGGITQSPKYLFRKEGQNVTLSCEQNLNHDAMYWYRQDPGQGLRLIYYSQIVNDFQKGDIAEGYSVSREKKESFPLTVTSAQKNPTAFYLCASSMPSAYQETQYFGPGTRLLVL.

This chain uses TRBV4-1 with TRBJ2-7, with 11 nucleotides matching TRBD2. Trimming cost V 4 bases and J 3 bases; bases outside gene matches: 5. Looked up from germline, CDR1 is MGHRA and CDR2 is YSYEKL. The CDR3 extends over 15 amino acids. In nucleotides, the CDR3 is TGCGCCAGCAGCCCTATCGGGACTAGCGGCTACGAGCAGTACTTC. Translating gives CASSPIGTSGYEQYF.

Turning to this clone: Additional DNA sequences in this sample encode the identical CDR3. The chain combines TRBV4-3 with TRBJ2-7, with 12 bases aligning to TRBD2. The germline V gene encodes CDR1 LGHNA and CDR2 YSLEER. V lost 1 base, J lost 4 bases, and 2 bases stayed unmatched. The CDR3 loop spans 15 amino acids. This chain's CDR3 is CASSQGLAGVYEQYF. The CDR3 coding sequence is TGCGCCAGCAGCCAAGGACTAGCGGGAGTTTACGAGCAGTACTTC.

This chain links TRBV10-3 with TRBJ2-7, with a tentative D call TRBD2 (5 bases). The V end was cut by 4 bases, the J end by 7 bases, with 23 bases between. CDR3 length: 16 amino acids. Germline V gene sequence: CDR1 ENHRY, CDR2 SYGVKD. The DNA of the CDR3 is TGTGCCATCAGTGTCACTGGAGGAGAATTCTTCTGGGAGCAGTACTTC. Translation gives CAISVTGGEFFWEQYF.

The rearrangement links TRBV20-1 to TRBJ1-1; D may be TRBD1 (5 bases). This CDR3 comprises 11 residues. Germline V gene data show CDR1 as DFQATT and CDR2 as SNEGSKA (reference sequence). As DNA, the CDR3 is TGCGGGGCCAAGGTGAACACTGAAGCTTTCTTT. It codes for CGAKVNTEAFF.

The chain links TRBV7-9 to TRBJ2-7, with D perhaps given as TRBD1 or TRBD2 (5 bases each). CDR1 and CDR2 (germline): SEHNR, FQNEAQ (reference sequence). The CDR3 length is 15 residues. The V and J ends lost 4 bases and 6 bases respectively, with 19 bases between them. DNA for the CDR3: TGTGCCAGCAGCTCTCAGATGACGGGACCTATCGAGCAGTACTTC. Its protein is CASSSQMTGPIEQYF.

The chain joins TRBV27 to TRBJ2-7, with 9 bases matching TRBD2. Germline V gene lookup returns CDR1 MNHEY and CDR2 SMNVEV (reference sequence). V dropped 4 bases and J dropped 6; count of bases not matched to a gene: 4. The CDR3 extends over 13 amino acids. The CDR3 loop is CASSYSGSSEQYF. The CDR3, as DNA: TGTGCCAGCAGTTATAGCGGGAGCTCCGAGCAGTACTTC.

The rearrangement links TRBV7-3 to TRBJ2-3, with D perhaps matching TRBD2 (5 bases). Trimming took off 3 bases at V and 0 bases at J, with 10 bases between the two ends. Germline V CDR1 and CDR2: SGHTA, FQGTGA. The CDR3 length is 15 residues. The CDR3 region is CASSFSAGSTDTQYF. In DNA form, the CDR3 reads TGTGCCAGCAGCTTTTCGGCGGGTAGCACAGATACGCAGTATTTT.

On this clone: Other DNA sequences within the sample encode an identical CDR3. V gene TRBV7-3 combines with J gene TRBJ2-2; 7 bases are shared with TRBD1. CDR3 size: 13 residues. J gave up 5 bases and V 5 bases, and 2 bases lay outside the gene matches. The germline gives CDR1 SGHTA, CDR2 FQGTGA. CDR3 residues: CASSPTGTGELFF. The CDR3, as DNA: TGTGCCAGCAGCCCGACAGGGACCGGGGAGCTGTTTTTT.

The V call is TRBV9, the J call TRBJ2-2, with a possible D match to TRBD1 (5 bases). The CDR3 runs to 18 residues. CDR1 and CDR2 (germline): SGDLS, YYNGEE. With 0 bases removed from V and 4 bases from J, the gap between germline ends came to 19 bases. The CDR3, as DNA: TGTGCCAGCAGCGTAGCCCCCCAGGGTGGAGTTCCCACCGGGGAGCTGTTTTTT. This sequence encodes CASSVAPQGGVPTGELFF.

This chain uses TRBV5-6 with TRBJ2-1, with D maybe TRBD1 (7 bases). Germline assignment: CDR1 SGHDT and CDR2 YYEEEE. CDR3 length: 15 amino acids. V was cut by 4 bases and J by 1 base, with 12 bases left in between. Written as DNA, the CDR3 is TGTGCCAGCAGCCTCCAGGGGGGATCCTACAATGAGCAGTTCTTC. Protein product: CASSLQGGSYNEQFF.

This clone is a singleton in its sample. V usage is TRBV7-2 and J usage is TRBJ1-1, with D unclear. CDR1 is SGHTA and CDR2 is FQGNSA in the germline V gene. The CDR3 has 13 amino acids. V was clipped by 2 bases and J by 1 base, with 5 bases between them. Here the CDR3 reads CASSLWSNTEAFF. In DNA, the CDR3 is TGTGCCAGCAGCTTATGGTCGAACACTGAAGCTTTCTTT.

A note on this clone: The junction departs from germline at one end; a sequencing error may be responsible. The rearrangement links TRBV29-1 to TRBJ1-1, with D possibly being TRBD1 (5 bases). The germline CDR1 and CDR2 sequences are SQVTM and ANQGSEA. The CDR3 extends over 14 amino acids. CDR3 amino acids: CSVEGVSMNTEAFF. The CDR3 bases are TGCAGCGTGGAAGGGGTGAGCATGAACACTGAAGCTTTCTTT.

About this clone itself: The sample contains more than one DNA sequence encoding this CDR3. The J gene is TRBJ2-2, the V gene TRBV4-3; D gene ambiguous. The V end was cut by 1 base, the J end by 0 bases, with 9 bases between. CDR3 length: 16 residues. The V gene's germline CDR1 is LGHNA and CDR2 YSLEER. The CDR3 is CASSQGLAANTGELFF. The CDR3 DNA reads as TGCGCCAGCAGCCAAGGGTTGGCAGCGAACACCGGGGAGCTGTTTTTT.

V is TRBV4-3 and J is TRBJ2-7; D is unclear. This CDR3 has 15 residues. V shed 2 bases and J shed 0 bases, with 11 bases lying between them. CDR1 is LGHNA, CDR2 YSLEER, per germline. The CDR3 DNA reads TGCGCCAGCAGCCAATCCAGGCAGACCTCCTACGAGCAGTACTTC. Translated: CASSQSRQTSYEQYF.

The genes are TRBV11-2 and TRBJ2-7; perhaps TRBD2 as D (6 bases). The CDR3 spans 14 residues. Germline loops: CDR1 SGHAT, CDR2 FQNNGV. V was clipped by 4 bases and J by 2 bases, with 12 bases between them. CDR3 residues: CASSYWDLTYEQYF. CDR3 nucleotide sequence: TGTGCCAGCAGCTATTGGGACTTGACCTACGAGCAGTACTTC.

This clone was detected a few times. The V gene is TRBV10-2, the J gene TRBJ1-2; D not certain. Germline V gene lookup returns CDR1 WSHSY and CDR2 SAAADI. The CDR3 runs 13 residues. Trimming removed 3 bases at V and 7 bases at J, with 12 bases between. The CDR3 sequence is CASSDFDGSGYTF. The CDR3 bases are TGCGCCAGCAGTGATTTTGACGGGAGTGGCTACACCTTC.

The chain is built from TRBV7-8 and TRBJ2-7; the D gene is possibly TRBD1 (5 bases). Trimming took 5 bases from V and 4 from J, leaving 15 bases between them. The CDR3 contains 14 residues. Germline-derived CDR1 and CDR2 are SGHVS and FQNEAQ. The CDR3 coding sequence is TGTGCCAGCAGCCAGCAGGGCGCATTATACGAGCAGTACTTC. Translation gives CASSQQGALYEQYF.